This is a list of T cell receptor beta chains from one sample in a study of regulatory T cells in long-lasting Graves disease. MiXCR was run by TCRdb on the multiplex PCR reads, yielding one entry per CDR3 protein. In the table there are about 620,000 distinct CDR3 sequences, approximately 15% of which are singletons. The same specimen was also included in a second study, on T cells in Graves' hyperthyroidism and ophthalmopathy.

This specimen consisted of peripheral blood mononuclear cells (PBMCs), obtained at new diagnosis, from a patient treated with antithyroid drugs. The source is a woman in her 30s with Graves disease. Each CDR3 is given with its conserved first and last residue. Each record gives: D gene, clone size, J gene, V gene, CDR3 DNA, CDR3 protein. The D gene is left open where the match is weak. Clone size appears in some rows only: once, few, many, or a class for an expanded clone.

>TRBD1|few|TRBJ1-5|TRBV18
TGTGCCAGCTCGGAGGGCTTGACAGGGGTAAATCAGCCCCAGCATTTT
CASSEGLTGVNQPQHF
>-|-|TRBJ2-1|TRBV10-3
TGTGCCATCAGTGCGAGCGAGACATACAATGAGCAGTTCTTC
CAISASETYNEQFF
>-|few|TRBJ2-7|TRBV18
TGTGCCAGCTCACCACCCGTACAGTCCTCCTACGAGCAGTACTTC
CASSPPVQSSYEQYF
>TRBD1|-|TRBJ1-3|TRBV6-1
TGTGCCAGCACCCTTACAGGGGGCGGAGGAAACACCATATATTTT
CASTLTGGGGNTIYF
>TRBD1|many|TRBJ2-1|TRBV20-1
TGCAGTGCTCCGGACAGGGGAGGTCACAATGAGCAGTTCTTC
CSAPDRGGHNEQFF
>TRBD1|many|TRBJ2-3|TRBV12-5
TGTGCTAGTGGTCTGACAGGGGATACGCAGTATTTT
CASGLTGDTQYF
>-|many|TRBJ1-2|TRBV6-1
TGTGCCAGCAGTGAATCTCAGGGTGGATATGGCTACACCTTC
CASSESQGGYGYTF
>-|many|TRBJ1-5|TRBV28
TGTGCCAGCAGTTTCGTGGAGGAGCGCCAGCCCCAGCATTTT
CASSFVEERQPQHF
>-|-|TRBJ2-5|TRBV6-1
TGTGCCAGCAGTGCGGGCCGGGGGCGGGAGACCCAGTACTTC
CASSAGRGRETQYF
>-|-|TRBJ1-2|TRBV3-1
TGTGCCAGCAGCCCGGGATCTTCCTATGGCTACACCTTC
CASSPGSSYGYTF
>-|once|TRBJ2-1|TRBV4-1
TGCGCCAGCAGCCAAGACGGGGGGCGCAGACCCGTTGAGCAGTTCTTC
CASSQDGGRRPVEQFF
>TRBD1|-|TRBJ1-5|TRBV19
TGTGCCAGTAGTGAAACAGGGGACATTATTCAGCCCCAGCATTTT
CASSETGDIIQPQHF
>-|few|TRBJ2-7|TRBV27
TGTGCCAGCAGACGGGGCCTCTCCTACGAGCAGTACTTC
CASRRGLSYEQYF
>-|few|TRBJ2-5|TRBV12-3/TRBV12-4
TGTGCCAGCAGTTTAGGGGCCTCACGGGCTGGACAAGAGACCCAGTACTTC
CASSLGASRAGQETQYF
>-|many|TRBJ2-7|TRBV6-2/TRBV6-3
TGTGCCAGCAGTTACCGCCAGGGCCACGAGCAGTACTTC
CASSYRQGHEQYF
>-|-|TRBJ1-4|TRBV7-9
TGTGCCAGCAGCTCGGTTTTCCAGAATGAAAAACTGTTTTTT
CASSSVFQNEKLFF
>-|many|TRBJ1-3|TRBV12-3/TRBV12-4
TGTGCCAGCAGCTTCCTAGCGGGAAACACCATATATTTT
CASSFLAGNTIYF
>-|-|TRBJ1-5|TRBV10-3
TGTGCCATCAGCCCTACAGGGAATAATGGCAATCAGCCCCAGCATTTT
CAISPTGNNGNQPQHF
>-|many|TRBJ1-5|TRBV28
TGTGCCAGCAGTGCGGGATTAAATCAGCCCCAGCATTTT
CASSAGLNQPQHF
>TRBD1|few|TRBJ2-7|TRBV5-1
TGCGCCAGCAGCTTAAAGGCGGACAGGGGGGCAGAGCAGTACTTC
CASSLKADRGAEQYF
>-|-|TRBJ2-2|TRBV27
TGTGCCAGCCTGGCGCGGGACGGGGAGCTGTTTTTT
CASLARDGELFF
>-|many|TRBJ1-1|TRBV27
TGTGCCAGCAGTGAAAGATACAGTTACACTGAAGCTTTCTTT
CASSERYSYTEAFF
>-|many|TRBJ1-5|TRBV28
TGTGCCAGCAGTTTTTGGGGCACCGAAGGTCTCAATCAGCCCCAGCATTTT
CASSFWGTEGLNQPQHF
>-|many|TRBJ2-7|TRBV13
TGTGCCAGCAGCGGGCGAGGGCTAGCTAGAGACGAGCAGTACTTC
CASSGRGLARDEQYF
>-|-|TRBJ2-1|TRBV28
TGTGCCAGCAGTTTTGGCCAGGCCTACTCCTACAATGAGCAGTTCTTC
CASSFGQAYSYNEQFF
>-|few|TRBJ1-1|TRBV5-6
TGTGCCAGCAGCTTGAGTGACGACACTGAAGCTTTCTTT
CASSLSDDTEAFF
>-|-|TRBJ1-2|TRBV27
TGTGCCAGCAGTCCCCAATATTTGGGCTTTGGAAGCTACACCTTC
CASSPQYLGFGSYTF
>TRBD2|few|TRBJ2-1|TRBV20-1
TGCAGTGCTAGAGGGACTAGCGGGAGAGCTCAGTACAATGAGCAGTTCTTC
CSARGTSGRAQYNEQFF
>TRBD2|many|TRBJ2-1|TRBV27
TGTGCCAGCAGTTTTAGCGGGAACTCCTACAATGAGCAGTTCTTC
CASSFSGNSYNEQFF